This TCR beta chain was profiled in a study of blood T cell repertoires in COVID-19 (dated by TCRdb to 2020 to 2022). For context, the study as a whole: Samples from collaborators originated in the United States, Italy and Spain and spanned both the acute and convalescent phases of COVID-19. The dataset comprised deeply sampled blood TCRbeta repertoires from subjects exposed to, actively infected with, or recovered from COVID-19. Samples were obtained from the ongoing ImmuneRACE study (first 160 participants) and from some 1,200 subjects provided by 6 global collaborators. The prospective study material was composed of cDNA or gDNA derived from T cells, B-cell-depleted T cells, or PBMCs. Where available, HLA class I and class II types were taken from metadata supplied by the sample provider and were not determined by assay-based typing. The repertoires were released in a freely available public database intended as a resource for research on the immune response to SARS-CoV-2. The sample metadata nearly always contained a de-identified subject ID, COVID-19 status, age in years and sex. Overall results and qualifications from the work: The quantity of clinical and demographic metadata differed by source and by participant and was supplied without curation.

V trim: 4 bases; J trim: 1 base; unmatched bases: 1. The germline V gene yields SGHDN for CDR1 and FVKESK for CDR2. From its cysteine to its phenylalanine, the CDR3 spans 14 amino acids. Only CDR3 DNA is held: 42 bases, read in frame from base 1. TCRbeta CDR3 regions were amplified from genomic DNA by means of the immunoSEQ Assay, a bias-controlled multiplex PCR. The paper's data handling went like this. The number of nucleated cells in each sample was estimated by amplification of reference gene primers within the assay. To quantify the absolute abundance of each unique TCRbeta CDR3 rearrangement, sequence reads were collapsed and filtered. For each sample, productive Simpson clonality was calculated as the square root of Simpson's diversity index over productive rearrangements. Not all clones reach the TCRdb copy of this immuneACCESS table, which keeps in-frame sequences only. Checked studies attribute under half of the gap to unresolved V genes and leave the rest unexplained. V and J calls and clone size are copied from that table; D and trimming were computed from the DNA. Here the sample has about 140,000 clones; about 83% occur a single time. The biggest ten clones account for 8% to 9% of the sample.

On this clone: Its cognate antigen has yet to be identified. Base quality data are lacking; no much larger clone is found one base away.

At one collaborating source in Seattle, patients were enrolled during active infection and were followed longitudinally through the course of disease. Whole blood was collected in K2EDTA tubes by collaborating institutions according to the institutions' own protocols. For TCRbeta analysis, collaborators shipped samples as frozen whole blood, isolated PBMCs, or DNA extracted from either of those sample types. This sequence was found in a man under 40 with COVID-19, enrolled during active disease. This chain is built from TRBV14 and TRBJ2-5; 9 bases in the junction line up with TRBD2. The source material was peripheral blood. The base sequence is TGTGCCAGCAGCCCGACTAGCGGCCAAGAGACCCAGTACTTC. Translated, this gives CASSPTSGQETQYF.